This T cell receptor (beta chain) was found in a study of Graves' ophthalmopathy and Graves' hyperthyroidism. This clonotype was detected many times. This CDR3 has 13 residues. V lost 7 bases to trimming and J lost 0 bases, with 9 bases between them. Germline CDR1 is LNHDA and CDR2 is SQIVND (reference sequence). Beta-chain TCR CDR3 regions were amplified from RNA transcripts. HTBI-primed RT-PCR formed the first round, and a multiplex PCR formed the second. TCRdb processed the multiplex PCR reads anew with MiXCR; each CDR3 protein has one entry. This table holds about 180,000 distinct CDR3 sequences, about 40% found once.

V usage is TRBV19 and J usage is TRBJ2-5; D not certain. The source of this sequence is a woman between 35 and 50 years old with Graves' ophthalmopathy. Sequencing was carried out using peripheral blood. CDR3 region: CASKEDNQETQYF. The CDR3 DNA follows: TGTGCCAGTAAGGAAGATAACCAAGAGACCCAGTACTTC.